The 6 T cell receptor beta chains below were found in one sample sequenced in a study of post-analysis software for immune sequencing data. Their cognate antigens are unknown. Study results and caveats: Higher frequency in patients than in controls was seen for 5 or 6 TRBV segments, with TRBV5-6, TRBV5-1 and TRBV20-1 among them.

Researchers reported that TCR beta cDNA libraries carried unique molecular identifiers. TCRdb ran MiXCR on the PCR reads and lists one entry per CDR3 protein. Of around 440,000 distinct CDR3 sequences listed, roughly 45% are singletons. Sequenced: blood. These receptors originate from a girl between 5 and 17 years old with multiple sclerosis.

This clonotype was detected a few times. The chain has TRBV6-2 or TRBV6-3 and TRBJ2-3; D unresolved. V gave up 1 base and J gave up 3 bases, with 17 bases separating them. CDR3 length: 17 residues. The V gene's germline CDR1 is MNHEY and CDR2 SVGEGT. The CDR3 DNA sequence: TGTGCCAGCAGTTACTACGACAACCCAGAGCTTACAGATACGCAGTATTTT. Translated, it gives CASSYYDNPELTDTQYF.

The chain uses TRBV7-2 and TRBJ2-4; D tentatively reads TRBD1 or TRBD2 (6 bases each). The DNA end is a closer match to TRBJ2-7, so the J assignment may be wrong. The CDR3 covers 18 residues. The germline CDR1 and CDR2 sequences are SGHTA and FQGNSA. The CDR3, as DNA: TGTGCCAGCAGCTACGAGGGGGGTGGGTCCTACCTACCCTACGAGCAGTACTTC. It specifies CASSYEGGGSYLPYEQYF.

This clonotype was counted only a few times. The CDR3 DNA reads TGCGCCAGCAGCTTGGACTTATCCTACGAGCAGTACTTC. It specifies CASSLDLSYEQYF. The J gene is TRBJ2-7, the V gene TRBV5-1; D uncertain. This CDR3 contains 13 residues. Germline loops: CDR1 SGHRS, CDR2 YFSETQ. V lost 0 bases and J 1 base, leaving 5 bases between the germline ends.

This chain links TRBV4-2 with TRBJ1-1; 7 positions match TRBD1. CDR1 and CDR2 (germline): LGHNA, YNFKEQ. This CDR3 comprises 16 residues. Losses at the gene ends were 2 bases for V and 5 bases for J; bases not matched to a gene: 11. This CDR3 is CASSQSDRVWRTEAFF. CDR3 sequence (DNA): TGTGCCAGCAGCCAAAGCGACAGGGTTTGGAGGACTGAAGCTTTCTTT.

The chain uses TRBV28 and TRBJ2-4; possible D gene TRBD2, 6 bases. From germline, CDR1 is MDHEN and CDR2 SYDVKM. V gave up 3 bases and J gave up 0 bases, with 9 bases separating them. This CDR3 is built from 15 residues. The CDR3 bases are TGTGCCAGCAGTTTGGCGGGACTAGCCAAAAACATTCAGTACTTC. Protein sequence: CASSLAGLAKNIQYF.

This chain links TRBV28 with TRBJ2-1, with D possibly matching TRBD2 (6 bases). CDR3 size: 12 residues. The germline V gene has CDR1 MDHEN and CDR2 SYDVKM. The germline V and J ends were trimmed by 10 bases and 7 bases, with 14 bases remaining between them. CDR3: CATIAEGNEQFF. The CDR3 DNA reads TGTGCCACCATAGCGGAGGGGAATGAGCAGTTCTTC.